This entry lists 2 T cell receptor beta chains sequenced from one sample in a study of cytomegalovirus exposure and HLA in healthy donors. Repertoires were generated with immunoSEQ multiplex PCR, while TCRdb's copy carries only in-frame clones and drops some. The sample records tens of thousands of clones, 94% being singletons. The sample was PBMCs. These receptors were collected from a young woman in good health and CMV-seropositive.

This chain links TRBV2 with TRBJ1-2; D is undetermined. CDR3 size: 15 residues. The V end lost 6 bases, the J end lost 4 bases, and 18 bases lay between the germline ends. Germline-derived CDR1 and CDR2 are SNHLY and FYNNEI. CDR3 bases: TGTGCCAGCAGGTCGACTACCTTATCCCCCTATGGCTACACCTTC. Protein: CASRSTTLSPYGYTF.

The CDR3 protein is CASSPGQGIWITF. In DNA form, the CDR3 reads TGTGCCAGCAGTCCGGGACAGGGGATCTGGATCACCTTC. The chain employs TRBV6-5 and TRBJ1-2, with TRBD1 identical over 10 bases. Germline CDR1 and CDR2: MNHEY and SVGAGI. Trimming took 5 bases from V and 13 from J; bases not matched to a gene: 10. The CDR3 is made up of 13 amino acids.